Each of the 14 T cell receptor beta chains below was sequenced from the same sample in a study of cytomegalovirus exposure and HLA in healthy donors. Amplification used 60 Vbeta primers and 13 Jbeta primers. Produced via immunoSEQ multiplex PCR; TCRdb's table is partial and in-frame only. The data hold over 200,000 clones, with roughly 87% observed a single time. Sequencing was performed on PBMCs. Receptors were obtained from a man between 35 and 55 years old in good health and CMV-seropositive.

The chain has TRBV29-1 and TRBJ1-2; D may be TRBD1 (6 bases). CDR3 size: 12 residues. CDR1 and CDR2 (germline): SQVTM, ANQGSEA. V lost 3 bases, J lost 3 bases, and 8 bases lay in between. The CDR3 loop reads CSVEDRYYGYTF. DNA of the CDR3: TGCAGCGTTGAGGACAGATACTATGGCTACACCTTC.

V is TRBV18 and J is TRBJ1-1; the D gene is possibly TRBD1 (6 bases). The CDR3 runs 15 residues. With 0 bases removed from V and 2 bases from J, the gap between germline ends came to 10 bases. Germline V gives CDR1 KGHSH, CDR2 LQKENI. Here the CDR3 DNA reads TGTGCCAGCTCACCACCCCCACAGGGAAACACTGAAGCTTTCTTT. Its protein product is CASSPPPQGNTEAFF.

The chain joins TRBV12-5 to TRBJ2-1, with 9 bases lining up with TRBD1. Trimming at V came to 5 bases and at J to 6 bases, leaving 5 bases not matched to a gene. Per the germline V gene, CDR1 is LGHNT and CDR2 is FRNRAP. This CDR3 has 14 amino acids. The CDR3 DNA follows: TGTGCTAGTGGTGAGGACAGGGGAGGCAATGAGCAGTTCTTC. Its translation is CASGEDRGGNEQFF.

The chain is built from TRBV15 and TRBJ1-4; 8 nucleotides line up with TRBD1. This CDR3 spans 15 amino acids. The germline gives CDR1 LNHNV, CDR2 YYDKDF (reference sequence). V gave up 2 bases and J gave up 14 bases; unmatched junction bases: 13. The DNA for the CDR3 is TGTGCCACCAGCAGATGGGAAGCGAGGGACAGGAATCTGTTTTTT. This encodes CATSRWEARDRNLFF. Drawing the rest from reference TRBV15 and TRBJ1-4, the complete variable domain is DAMVIQNPRYQVTQFGKPVTLSCSQTLNHNVMYWYQQKSSQAPKLLFHYYDKDFNNEADTPDNFQSRRPNTSFCFLDIRSPGLGDTAMYLCATSRWEARDRNLFFGSGTQLSVL.

The chain employs TRBV9 and TRBJ2-7; 11 bases map to TRBD1. Germline CDR1 SGDLS, CDR2 YYNGEE. CDR3 length equals 15 residues. V shed 3 bases and J 3 bases; nucleotides not matched to a gene: 5. The CDR3 region has the DNA TGTGCCAGCAGCGCTACCGGGACAGGGGGCTACGAGCAGTACTTC. The encoded protein is CASSATGTGGYEQYF.

The chain uses TRBV2 and TRBJ1-1; weak D call: TRBD1 (6 bases). Per germline, CDR1 SNHLY and CDR2 FYNNEI. Deletions cut 6 bases from V and 4 bases from J, with 18 bases between. The CDR3 is 15 amino acids. The CDR3 region has the DNA TGTGCCAGCAGGGGCGAGACAGGCTTGGCCACTGAAGCTTTCTTT. Its protein is CASRGETGLATEAFF.

This clone was counted once. V and J are TRBV2 and TRBJ2-7; 14 nucleotides align to TRBD2. Unmatched junction bases numbered 11, after V lost 6 bases and J lost 7 bases. The CDR3 totals 16 residues. Germline CDR1 SNHLY, CDR2 FYNNEI. The CDR3 region is CASRDGLAGGLGEQYV. The CDR3 DNA is TGTGCCAGCAGAGACGGACTAGCGGGAGGTCTGGGGGAGCAGTACGTC.

The rearrangement joins TRBV29-1 to TRBJ2-3, with TRBD1 matching over 7 bases. CDR1 is SQVTM and CDR2 is ANQGSEA in the germline V gene. The junction had 16 bases not matched to a gene; V was cut back by 6 bases and J by 1 base. This CDR3 has 17 residues. The DNA for the CDR3 is TGCAGCGTCTCCGGGACAGATACGTCGATCGGCACAGATACGCAGTATTTT. It is translated as CSVSGTDTSIGTDTQYF.

This chain links TRBV9 with TRBJ2-1, with 14 nucleotides matching TRBD2. This CDR3 comprises 17 residues. Germline lookup yields CDR1 SGDLS and CDR2 YYNGEE. After removal of 4 bases from V and 3 bases from J, the junction contained 6 bases not matched to a gene. The CDR3 reads CASSFGLAGGGYNEQFF. The DNA for the CDR3 is TGTGCCAGCAGCTTCGGACTAGCGGGAGGTGGCTACAATGAGCAGTTCTTC.

This clone was seen a handful of times. The rearrangement joins TRBV4-1 to TRBJ2-5; D gene unclear. The CDR3 is 15 residues long. Germline V gene sequence: CDR1 MGHRA, CDR2 YSYEKL. V was cut by 0 bases and J by 5 bases, with 13 bases left in between. This chain's CDR3 is CASSQDVGPRETQYF. CDR3 nucleotide sequence: TGCGCCAGCAGCCAAGATGTCGGCCCGAGGGAGACCCAGTACTTC.

The chain employs TRBV10-3 and TRBJ1-2, with 8 nucleotides matching TRBD1. The CDR3 extends over 13 amino acids. From germline, CDR1 is ENHRY and CDR2 SYGVKD. J gave up 5 bases and V 9 bases, and 8 bases lay outside the gene matches. The CDR3 region is CAIADRGAYGYTF. CDR3 in DNA: TGTGCCATAGCAGACAGGGGCGCATATGGCTACACCTTC.

V gene TRBV11-2 combines with J gene TRBJ2-7, with D possibly TRBD2 on 5 matching bases. V lost 3 bases and J 0 bases, leaving 18 bases between the germline ends. The CDR3 runs 17 residues. Germline-derived CDR1 and CDR2 are SGHAT and FQNNGV. CDR3 coding DNA: TGTGCCAGCAGCTTGGGGTTTGAGGGAACCCCCTCCTACGAGCAGTACGTC. It specifies CASSLGFEGTPSYEQYV.

The count of this clone is one. The rearrangement uses TRBV19 and TRBJ2-5; a possible D gene is TRBD1 (5 bases). The CDR3 covers 12 residues. The V end was cut by 4 bases, the J end by 7 bases, with 10 bases between. The germline CDR1 and CDR2 sequences are LNHDA and SQIVND (reference sequence). The CDR3 region is CASSNQRGTQYF. The CDR3 DNA reads TGTGCCAGTAGTAATCAAAGGGGGACCCAGTACTTC.

The chain uses TRBV2 and TRBJ1-1; the match to TRBD1 covers 9 bases. The CDR3 totals 15 residues. Germline loops: CDR1 SNHLY, CDR2 FYNNEI. Trimming removed 4 bases from V and 0 bases from J; junction bases left unmatched: 3. DNA for the CDR3: TGTGCCAGCAGTGGGACAGGGGTTATGAACACTGAAGCTTTCTTT. Encoded protein: CASSGTGVMNTEAFF. Combining the CDR3 with reference TRBV2 and TRBJ1-1 gives the whole variable domain EPEVTQTPSHQVTQMGQEVILRCVPISNHLYFYWYRQILGQKVEFLVSFYNNEISEKSEIFDDQFSVERPDGSNFTLKIRSTKLEDSAMYFCASSGTGVMNTEAFFGQGTRLTVV.